This T cell receptor beta chain is drawn from a study of vaccination effects on CD4 cells after COVID-19. Points from the study as a whole: Missing from the study were early post-infection timepoints, and its convalescent patients were few. Late post-vaccination, clones induced by infection and those induced by vaccine underwent marked clonal contraction.

Method: immunoSEQ multiplex PCR; TCRdb's copy keeps in-frame clones and lacks some. The sample shows 62,000 or so clones, under 90% of them seen only once. Details on this clone: What it recognizes is unknown.

Antigen-specific CD4+ T cells were first expanded with viral peptide pools by the ViraFEST assay and only then sequenced. Once cultured for under 11 days, the cells underwent separation to obtain CD4+ T cells. Vaccine recipients lacked prior SARS-CoV-2 infection and had negative nucleocapsid antibodies. IL-2 at 10 IU/ml and peptides at around 9.6 ug/ml were added to cultured PBMC, about 1.8 million per well. This sequence originates from a human donor who received a COVID-19 vaccine. This sample comprised CD4+ T cells from PBMCs cultured with SARS-CoV-2 spike peptides, obtained before COVID-19 vaccination.

The CDR3 spells CASSLVGIPGNTIYF. CDR3 nucleotides: TGCGCCAGCAGCTTGGTTGGGATCCCCGGAAACACCATATATTTT. V gene TRBV5-1 combines with J gene TRBJ1-3; D remains ambiguous. The germline V gene encodes CDR1 SGHRS and CDR2 YFSETQ. Trimming shortened V by 0 bases and J by 4 bases, and 11 bases separated the two germline ends. The CDR3 spans 15 residues.